A single sample is the source of the 7 T cell receptor beta chains below, sequenced in a study of blood T cell repertoires in COVID-19. The table came from immunoSEQ multiplex PCR; TCRdb's copy has only in-frame clones and leaves some out. Found here are about 52,000 clones, 65% to 85% of them singletons; the top ten hold under 30%. The material sequenced was peripheral blood. The receptors were gathered from a woman aged 80 or over with COVID-19, enrolled during active disease.

This clone appeared a single time. The chain links TRBV5-6 to TRBJ1-4, with D possibly being TRBD1 (6 bases). The CDR3 runs 15 residues. Germline values: CDR1 SGHDT, CDR2 YYEEEE. Trimming took 6 bases from V and 5 from J, leaving 17 bases between them. The CDR3 protein is CASTLGGRGNEKLFF. The CDR3 DNA sequence: TGTGCCAGCACCCTGGGGGGGCGCGGGAATGAAAAACTGTTTTTT.

This chain joins TRBV18 and TRBJ2-5; TRBD1 might be the D (5 bases). In germline, CDR1 is KGHSH, CDR2 LQKENI. The CDR3 has 13 amino acids. The V end was cut by 5 bases, the J end by 2 bases, with 9 bases between. CDR3 sequence (DNA): TGTGCCAGCTCATGGACACTACAAGAGACCCAGTACTTC. Protein product: CASSWTLQETQYF.

This clone was seen a single time. The germline gene is not matched at one end of the junction; a read error may be the cause. In nucleotides, the CDR3 is TGTGCCAGCAGCTTAGGACAGGGTGGGTCCAACGTCCTGACTTTC. This gives the protein CASSLGQGGSNVLTF. The chain recombines TRBV11-2 with TRBJ2-6, with 7 bases matching TRBD1. The CDR3 totals 15 residues. Germline-derived CDR1 and CDR2 are SGHAT and FQNNGV.

This clone was seen just once. The chain carries TRBV27 and TRBJ1-1; a possible D gene is TRBD1 (5 bases). Germline V lookup: CDR1 MNHEY, CDR2 SMNVEV (reference sequence). The length of the CDR3 is 14 residues. V shed 3 bases and J shed 0 bases, with 8 bases lying between them. The CDR3 protein is CASSFGALNTEAFF. The CDR3 bases are TGTGCCAGCAGTTTTGGGGCCCTGAACACTGAAGCTTTCTTT.

This chain joins TRBV5-6 and TRBJ2-1; weak D call: TRBD2 (5 bases). Germline V gene data show CDR1 as SGHDT and CDR2 as YYEEEE. V lost 1 base and J 11 bases, leaving 10 bases between the germline ends. This CDR3 is built from 12 residues. The CDR3 DNA is TGTGCCAGCAGCTTGACGAGGGTGAAGCAGTTCTTC. Translation: CASSLTRVKQFF. Based on the CDR3 plus reference TRBV5-6 and TRBJ2-1, the full variable domain is DAGVTQSPTHLIKTRGQQVTLRCSPKSGHDTVSWYQQALGQGPQFIFQYYEEEERQRGNFPDRFSGHQFPNYSSELNVNALLLGDSALYLCASSLTRVKQFFGPGTRLTVL.

This clone was counted between two and nine times. This chain connects TRBV5-6 to TRBJ1-1; 7 bases are a match to TRBD1. The V segment lost 4 bases and the J segment 3 bases; nucleotides outside the gene matches: 9. CDR1 and CDR2 from the germline V gene are SGHDT and YYEEEE. The length of the CDR3 is 15 residues. The CDR3: CASSRRQGPHTEAFF. DNA of the CDR3: TGTGCCAGCAGCCGCAGACAGGGCCCGCACACTGAAGCTTTCTTT.

The chain has TRBV13 and TRBJ2-1; 9 nucleotides line up with TRBD2. CDR3 length equals 17 residues. Per germline, CDR1 PRHDT and CDR2 FYEKMQ (reference sequence). V dropped 5 bases and J dropped 3; count of bases not matched to a gene: 11. CDR3 bases: TGTGCCAGCAGCGCTGAGATCGCTAGCGGGAACTACAATGAGCAGTTCTTC. Translating it yields CASSAEIASGNYNEQFF.